This T cell receptor (beta chain) was obtained from a study of monozygotic twins with inflammatory bowel disease. Study results and limitations: Immunosuppressive treatment differences may have increased patient repertoire variability.

To note about this clonotype: The antigen remains undetermined.

Germline V gene data show CDR1 as DFQATT and CDR2 as SNEGSKA (reference sequence). This CDR3 comprises 13 residues. For both chains, the TCRalpha and TCRbeta cDNA went through two nested PCRs of around 15 and 9 cycles. TCRdb re-analyzed the 5' RACE reads; it lists each CDR3 protein once, without DNA. This sample's table reports some 200,000 distinct CDR3 sequences. The receptor's source is a human donor with ulcerative colitis or Crohn's disease, or a healthy co-twin of an affected twin (not recorded which). Specimen: blood. The V and J genes are TRBV20-1 and TRBJ1-2. CDR3 amino acids: CSASLRSEDGYTF.